This entry lists 11 T cell receptor beta chains sequenced from one sample in a study of breast tumors, draining lymph nodes, adjacent tissues. TCRdb ran MiXCR on the multiplex PCR reads and lists one entry per CDR3 protein. The table includes about 130,000 distinct CDR3 sequences, around 20% detected once. Breast cancer patients provided tissue from their axillary draining lymph nodes. The material sequenced was axillary lymph node tissue. These TCRs come from a female donor with breast cancer. Some clones in this sample may be carry-over from other donors' samples.

This clonotype was seen ten or more times. The chain's CDR3 is CSAAHKSSYNEQFF. DNA of the CDR3: TGCAGTGCAGCCCACAAGAGCTCCTACAATGAGCAGTTCTTC. This chain links TRBV20-1 with TRBJ2-1; D remains unclear. V shed 6 bases and J shed 0 bases, with 12 bases lying between them. Germline CDR1 is DFQATT and CDR2 is SNEGSKA (reference sequence). The CDR3 extends over 14 amino acids.

This clonotype was counted ten times or more. The J gene is TRBJ1-5, the V gene TRBV19; D unresolved. V was trimmed by 4 bases and J by 1 base, leaving 11 bases between them. The CDR3 totals 15 residues. Germline V gene lookup returns CDR1 LNHDA and CDR2 SQIVND (reference sequence). Here the CDR3 DNA reads TGTGCCAGTAGTAAGGTGTGGGGAAGCAATCAGCCCCAGCATTTT. Translating it yields CASSKVWGSNQPQHF. Looking up the rest from reference TRBV19 and TRBJ1-5 gives the full variable domain: DGGITQSPKYLFRKEGQNVTLSCEQNLNHDAMYWYRQDPGQGLRLIYYSQIVNDFQKGDIAEGYSVSREKKESFPLTVTSAQKNPTAFYLCASSKVWGSNQPQHFGDGTRLSIL.

Details on this clonotype: A much more abundant neighbour one base away suggests this may be a read error. V usage is TRBV9 and J usage is TRBJ1-5, with no clear D. The CDR3 extends over 13 amino acids. The germline V gene has CDR1 SGDLS and CDR2 YYNGEE. Trimming left V 5 bases short and J 5 bases short, with 11 bases between. DNA for the CDR3: TGTGCCAGCAGTGCGGCCCCCCATCAGCCCCAGCATTTT. This sequence encodes CASSAAPHQPQHF.

This clonotype was observed at least ten times. The chain employs TRBV5-1 and TRBJ2-2; D unclear. V was trimmed by 1 base and J by 1 base, leaving 8 bases between them. CDR1 SGHRS and CDR2 YFSETQ come from the germline V gene. The CDR3 covers 15 residues. CDR3 sequence: CASSLQHMNTGELFF. Written as DNA, the CDR3 is TGCGCCAGCAGCTTGCAGCACATGAACACCGGGGAGCTGTTTTTT.

This clonotype was observed many times. The chain couples TRBV28 to TRBJ2-7, with D hard to call. The V gene lost 6 bases and the J gene lost 4 bases, with 10 bases spanning the gap. The CDR3 runs 12 residues. Germline CDR1 and CDR2: MDHEN and SYDVKM. The CDR3 sequence is CASRTGWYEQYF. In DNA form, the CDR3 reads TGTGCCAGCAGGACCGGATGGTACGAGCAGTACTTC.

At least ten counts were recorded for this clonotype. This rearrangement joins TRBV12-3 or TRBV12-4 to TRBJ2-5; weak D call: TRBD1 (5 bases). CDR3 length: 13 amino acids. The germline V and J ends were trimmed by 4 bases and 5 bases, with 11 bases remaining between them. Written as DNA, the CDR3 is TGTGCCAGCAGTTATCAGGGTCGGGAGACCCAGTACTTC. It is translated as CASSYQGRETQYF.

This clonotype was seen ten or more times. This chain links TRBV5-6 with TRBJ1-2; weak D call: TRBD1 (5 bases). Trimming removed 3 bases at V and 5 bases at J, with 14 bases between. CDR1 is SGHDT, CDR2 YYEEEE, per germline. The CDR3 totals 14 residues. CDR3 bases: TGTGCCAGCAGCTCACGCCAGGGTGGGTATGGCTACACCTTC. Translation: CASSSRQGGYGYTF.

The V and J genes are TRBV6-5 and TRBJ1-2; D is unresolved. Germline lookup yields CDR1 MNHEY and CDR2 SVGAGI. CDR3 length: 13 amino acids. Trimming removed 6 bases from V and 5 bases from J, with 13 bases in between. The CDR3 DNA follows: TGTGCCAGCAGCCGCAGACGGATTTATGGCTACACCTTC. This encodes CASSRRRIYGYTF.

The table lists this clonotype with a count of one. Being one base from a much bigger clone, this may be a read error. The CDR3 does not close with the conserved phenylalanine or tryptophan, likely indicating a read error. This chain joins TRBV4-2 and TRBJ1-3; the match to TRBD1 covers 7 bases. This CDR3 contains 17 residues. Germline V gene data show CDR1 as LGHNA and CDR2 as YNFKEQ. The ends lost 1 base at V and 0 bases at J; junction bases unmatched: 6. The CDR3 region has the DNA TGTGCCAGCAGCCAAGGAACAGGGACAGTCTCTGGAAACACCATATATTTA. This translates into CASSQGTGTVSGNTIYL.

A few counts support this clonotype. This chain connects TRBV7-6 to TRBJ2-1; D is perhaps TRBD2 (5 bases). This CDR3 spans 19 amino acids. Trimming shortened V by 0 bases and J by 0 bases, and 18 bases separated the two germline ends. The germline CDR1 and CDR2 sequences are SGHVS and FNYEAQ. CDR3 nucleotides: TGTGCCAGCAGCTTAGCGCAGGTCTTATGTAGCGCCTCCTACAATGAGCAGTTCTTC. It encodes CASSLAQVLCSASYNEQFF.

This clonotype was observed at least ten times. This chain connects TRBV20-1 to TRBJ2-7; the match to TRBD2 covers 9 bases. Trimming cost V 1 base and J 3 bases; bases outside gene matches: 7. CDR1 and CDR2 from the germline V gene are DFQATT and SNEGSKA (reference sequence). CDR3 length equals 15 residues. In DNA form, the CDR3 reads TGCAGTGCTAGAGGGTCCGGACTAGCGCACTACGAGCAGTACTTC. This codes for CSARGSGLAHYEQYF.